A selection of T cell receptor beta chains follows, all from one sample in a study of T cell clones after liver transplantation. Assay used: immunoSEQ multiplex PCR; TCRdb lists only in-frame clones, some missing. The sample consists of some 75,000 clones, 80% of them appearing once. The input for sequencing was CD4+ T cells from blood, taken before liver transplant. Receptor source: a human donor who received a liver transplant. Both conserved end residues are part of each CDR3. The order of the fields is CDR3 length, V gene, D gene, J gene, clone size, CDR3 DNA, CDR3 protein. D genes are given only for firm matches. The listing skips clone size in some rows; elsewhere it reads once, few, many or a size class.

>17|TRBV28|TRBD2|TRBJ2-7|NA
TGTGCCAGCAGATCAACTAGCGGGAGGGCAAAAACCTACGAGCAGTACTTC
CASRSTSGRAKTYEQYF
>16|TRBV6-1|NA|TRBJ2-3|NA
TGTGCCAGCAGTGAGTTTGGCGGGACTAGCACAGATACGCAGTATTTT
CASSEFGGTSTDTQYF
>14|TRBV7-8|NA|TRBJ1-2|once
TGTGCCAGCACCATAGCCCGGATTAACTATGGCTACACCTTC
CASTIARINYGYTF
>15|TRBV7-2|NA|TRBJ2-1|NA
TGTGCCAGCACCCCCGTAGCGTGGGCCCGCAATGAGCAGTTCTTC
CASTPVAWARNEQFF
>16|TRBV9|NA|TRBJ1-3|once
TGTGCCAGCAGCGTAGGAGGCACCCACTCTGGAAACACCATATATTTT
CASSVGGTHSGNTIYF
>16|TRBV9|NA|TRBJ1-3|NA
TGTGCCAGCAGCGTAGAGGGGGGGCTGGCAGGAAACACCATATATTTT
CASSVEGGLAGNTIYF
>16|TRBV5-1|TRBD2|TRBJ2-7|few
TGCGCCAGCAGCTTGGTTAGCGGGAGGGCCCTCTACGAGCAGTACTTC
CASSLVSGRALYEQYF
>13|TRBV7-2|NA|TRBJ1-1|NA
TGTGCCAGCAGCCTAAACGAGGACACTGAAGCTTTCTTT
CASSLNEDTEAFF
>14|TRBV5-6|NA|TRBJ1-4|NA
TGTGCCAGCAGCTTGGGACGGATTAATGAAAAACTGTTTTTT
CASSLGRINEKLFF
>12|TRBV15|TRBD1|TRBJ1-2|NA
TGTGCCACGGGACAGGGGAGTTATGGCTACACCTTC
CATGQGSYGYTF
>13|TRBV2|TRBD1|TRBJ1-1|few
TGTGCCAGCCAGGGGGAGAGGTACACTGAAGCTTTCTTT
CASQGERYTEAFF
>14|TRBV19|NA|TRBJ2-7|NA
TGTGCCAGTAGTACACACAGCGCTTCTAGCGAGCAGTACTTC
CASSTHSASSEQYF
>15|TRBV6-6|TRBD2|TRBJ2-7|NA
TGTGCCAGCAGTTCGGGACTAGCGGCCTCCTACGAGCAGTACTTC
CASSSGLAASYEQYF
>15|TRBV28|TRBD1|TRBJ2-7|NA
TGTGCCAGCAGCCGTACCGGGACAGGGCAATACGAGCAGTACTTC
CASSRTGTGQYEQYF
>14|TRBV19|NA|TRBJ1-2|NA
TGTGCCAGTAGCCGCCAGACAGGATTCTATGGCTACACCTTC
CASSRQTGFYGYTF
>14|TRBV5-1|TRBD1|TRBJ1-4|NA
TGCGCCAGCAGCTTGGGACAGGGTAATGAAAAACTGTTTTTT
CASSLGQGNEKLFF
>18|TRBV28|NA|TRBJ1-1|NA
TGTGCCAGCAGTCCCTCGGGGACCTTGGGCCCAGCGGACACTGAAGCTTTCTTT
CASSPSGTLGPADTEAFF
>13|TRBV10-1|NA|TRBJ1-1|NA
TGCGCCAGCAGTGAGTGGTTGAACACTGAAGCTTTCTTT
CASSEWLNTEAFF
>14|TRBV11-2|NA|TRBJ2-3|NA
TGTGCCAGCAGCTCTGGGGGGCCAGGAGATACGCAGTATTTT
CASSSGGPGDTQYF
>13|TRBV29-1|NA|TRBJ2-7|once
TGCAGCGTTGGTAGAGGAGGGACCTACGAGCAGTACTTC
CSVGRGGTYEQYF
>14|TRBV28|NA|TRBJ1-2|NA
TGTGCCAGCAGTTCCGGGAAGTCTAACTATGGCTACACCTTC
CASSSGKSNYGYTF
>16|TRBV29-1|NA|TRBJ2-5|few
TGCAGCGTTGAAGGGGAGGCGACGATATACCAAGAGACCCAGTACTTC
CSVEGEATIYQETQYF
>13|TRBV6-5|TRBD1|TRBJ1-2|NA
TGTGCCAGCAGTGCCGACAGGGCCTATGGCTACACCTTC
CASSADRAYGYTF
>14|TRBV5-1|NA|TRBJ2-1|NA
TGCGCCAGCAGCTCAGCGGCCGGGAACAATGAGCAGTTCTTC
CASSSAAGNNEQFF
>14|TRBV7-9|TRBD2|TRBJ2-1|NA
TGTGCCAGCAGCCCCCGGGGGGGTAGCAATGAGCAGTTCTTC
CASSPRGGSNEQFF
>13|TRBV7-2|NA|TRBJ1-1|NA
TGTGCCAGCAGCCCACGACCGAGGGCTGAAGCTTTCTTT
CASSPRPRAEAFF
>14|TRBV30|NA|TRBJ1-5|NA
TGTGCCTGGAGTATCAGGGGAGGCAATCAGCCCCAGCATTTT
CAWSIRGGNQPQHF
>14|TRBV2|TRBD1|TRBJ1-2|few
TGTGCCAGCAGTGGGGTCAGGGGGCCTTATGGCTACACCTTC
CASSGVRGPYGYTF
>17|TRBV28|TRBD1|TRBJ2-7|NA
TGTGCCAGCAGTCCGCCCCTCGGACAGGGGGCTTCCTACGAGCAGTACTTC
CASSPPLGQGASYEQYF
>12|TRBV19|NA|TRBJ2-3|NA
TGTGCCAGTAGTACGGGACTTGCTACGCAGTATTTT
CASSTGLATQYF
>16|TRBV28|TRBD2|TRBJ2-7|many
TGTGCCAGCAGTTTATCTGTCGCTAGCGGGTCCTACGAGCAGTACTTC
CASSLSVASGSYEQYF
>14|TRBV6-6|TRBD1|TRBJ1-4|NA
TGTGCCAGCAGTCGGGGACAGGGAGGTGAAAAACTGTTTTTT
CASSRGQGGEKLFF
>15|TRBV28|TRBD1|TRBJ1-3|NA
TGTGCCAGCAGTTTGGGGACAGGCCATGGAAACACCATATATTTT
CASSLGTGHGNTIYF
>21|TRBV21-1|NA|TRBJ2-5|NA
TGTGCCAGCAGCCCACGGGGACTAGCGGGAGGCGGTGGGAGGGGTCAAGAGACCCAGTACTTC
CASSPRGLAGGGGRGQETQYF
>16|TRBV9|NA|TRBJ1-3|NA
TGTGCCAGCAGCGTAGGCCCGACGCGCTCTGGAAACACCATATATTTT
CASSVGPTRSGNTIYF
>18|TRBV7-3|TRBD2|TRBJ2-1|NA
TGTGCCAGCAGCTTAGGCTTCGGGGTAGCGGGAGAAGGCAATGAGCAGTTCTTC
CASSLGFGVAGEGNEQFF
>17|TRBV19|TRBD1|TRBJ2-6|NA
TGTGCCAGTAGAGAGACAGGGGGATTAGCTGGGGCCAACGTCCTGACTTTC
CASRETGGLAGANVLTF
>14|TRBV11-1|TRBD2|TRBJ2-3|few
TGTGCCAGCAGCTTAGCGGGAGGGCCAGATACGCAGTATTTT
CASSLAGGPDTQYF
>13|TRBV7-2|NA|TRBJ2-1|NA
TGTGCCAGCAGCTTACAGCGGCAGAATGAGCAGTTCTTC
CASSLQRQNEQFF
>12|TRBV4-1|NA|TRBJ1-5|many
TGCGCCAGCAGCCCCGGGGGTCAGCCCCAGCATTTT
CASSPGGQPQHF
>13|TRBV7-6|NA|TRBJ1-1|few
TGTGCCAGCAGCTTAGCCCAGAATTCTGAAGCTTTCTTT
CASSLAQNSEAFF
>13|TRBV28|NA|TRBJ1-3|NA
TGTGCCAGCAGTCTGGCTGCTGGAAACACCATATATTTT
CASSLAAGNTIYF
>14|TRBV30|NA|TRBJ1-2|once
TGTGCCTGGAGTGTAGGGTCTGGGGGTGGTGGCTACACCTTC
CAWSVGSGGGGYTF
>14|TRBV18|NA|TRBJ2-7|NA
TGTGCCAGCTCACCAAATACTGAGAACTACGAGCAGTACTTC
CASSPNTENYEQYF
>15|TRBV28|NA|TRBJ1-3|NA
TGTGCCAGCAGTTTACGGGGGAAAGGTGGAAACACCATATATTTT
CASSLRGKGGNTIYF
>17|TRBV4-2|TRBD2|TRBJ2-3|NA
TGTGCCAGCAGCCCACCGGGACTAGCGGGTACCACAGATACGCAGTATTTT
CASSPPGLAGTTDTQYF